This T cell receptor (beta chain) emerged from a study of blood T cells in healthy people across ages. Study observations and caveats: Naive CD4+ cell counts and diversity both ran higher in long-lived than in aged donors.

The authors ran a second PCR of about 7 to 11 cycles using a sample-barcoded 5' primer and a J-beta primer mix. TCRdb re-called the 5' RACE reads through MiXCR, storing one row per CDR3 protein. In the table there are around 990,000 distinct CDR3 sequences, about 25% of which are singletons. A word on this clonotype: Its antigen is not known.

In germline, CDR1 is SEHNR, CDR2 FQNEAQ (reference sequence). The trim removed 5 bases at V and 0 bases at J, leaving 10 bases unmatched. This CDR3 comprises 17 residues. These records were also assigned to another study, of T cells of mothers and their children.

The source material was blood. The J gene is TRBJ1-5, the V gene TRBV7-9; 7 bases are shared with TRBD1. The TCR was taken from a girl aged 2 to 10 in good health. CDR3 in amino acids: CASSHGDRSFSNQPQHF. Here the CDR3 DNA reads TGTGCCAGCAGCCATGGGGACAGATCTTTTAGCAATCAGCCCCAGCATTTT.